The clone carrying this T cell receptor (beta chain) occurred a few times. The target antigen is unknown. Together with a sample-barcoded 5' primer, a J-beta primer mix was included in a second PCR lasting about 7 to 12 cycles. TCRdb redid the calling of the 5' RACE reads with MiXCR, one entry per CDR3 protein. Found here are more than 800,000 distinct CDR3 sequences, under 30% of them singletons; the top ten hold roughly a sixth. The data are from a study of blood T cells in healthy people across ages. General study results and limits: Correlation between TCR beta diversity and naive T cell percentage was strong. Versus aged donors, long-lived donors had higher diversity and more naive CD4+ cells.

Germline V gives CDR1 SGHTA, CDR2 FQGNSA. This CDR3 has 14 amino acids. The V end lost 4 bases, the J end lost 14 bases, and 18 bases lay between the germline ends. This chain connects TRBV7-2 to TRBJ1-6, with D maybe TRBD1 (5 bases). Sequencing was carried out using blood. The source is a woman older than 75 in good health. The CDR3, as DNA: TGTGCCAGCAGCTATGTCGGGGGGGTCACAACCCTCCACTTT. Encoded protein: CASSYVGGVTTLHF.